The 27 T cell receptor beta chains in this list originate from one sample, sequenced in a study of cytomegalovirus exposure and HLA in healthy donors. It was with 60 Vbeta and 13 Jbeta primers that the PCR ran. The protocol was immunoSEQ multiplex PCR, while the TCRdb copy is restricted to in-frame clones and leaves out a portion. Its table records approximately 100,000 clones. The specimen was PBMCs. Receptors originate from a man aged 50 to 59 in good health and CMV-seronegative.

The CDR3 sequence is CATSRVVVGFADRTSEKLFF. The CDR3 coding sequence is TGTGCCACCAGCAGAGTAGTTGTTGGTTTTGCGGATAGGACATCTGAAAAACTGTTTTTT. The chain couples TRBV15 to TRBJ1-4; D may be TRBD1 (5 bases). V was clipped by 1 base and J by 7 bases, with 28 bases between them. The CDR3 totals 20 residues. Looked up from germline, CDR1 is LNHNV and CDR2 is YYDKDF (reference sequence).

V is TRBV2 and J is TRBJ1-1; D is uncertain. Germline assignment: CDR1 SNHLY and CDR2 FYNNEI. This CDR3 contains 16 residues. Trimming left V 7 bases short and J 0 bases short, with 18 bases between. CDR3 residues: CASTTEGGGMNTEAFF. The CDR3 nucleotides read TGTGCCAGCACCACGGAAGGTGGCGGCATGAACACTGAAGCTTTCTTT.

V is TRBV6-5 and J is TRBJ1-2, with 7 bases fitting TRBD1. The trim removed 7 bases at V and 2 bases at J, leaving 4 bases unmatched. This CDR3 is built from 13 residues. Germline V CDR1 and CDR2: MNHEY, SVGAGI. CDR3 nucleotide sequence: TGTGCCAGCACCCAAGGGGGCAACTATGGCTACACCTTC. This translates into CASTQGGNYGYTF.

The chain employs TRBV19 and TRBJ1-5, with TRBD1 matching 10 bases. The CDR3 has 16 residues. From germline, CDR1 is LNHDA and CDR2 SQIVND (reference sequence). Trimming cost V 1 base and J 7 bases; bases outside gene matches: 7. CDR3 sequence (DNA): TGTGCCAGTAGTATAGGGACAGGGGGTCGGTGGCAGCCCCAGCATTTT. Translating it yields CASSIGTGGRWQPQHF.

The CDR3 nucleotides are TGCGCCAGCACTCTGGCACAGTCCACCGGGGAGCTGTTTTTT. Translating it yields CASTLAQSTGELFF. The chain couples TRBV5-1 to TRBJ2-2, with no clear D. The CDR3 has 14 amino acids. From germline, CDR1 is SGHRS and CDR2 YFSETQ. Trimming removed 6 bases from V and 4 bases from J, with 13 bases in between.

V is TRBV19 and J is TRBJ2-5; 8 bases line up with TRBD1. Germline CDR1 LNHDA, CDR2 SQIVND (reference sequence). This CDR3 contains 14 residues. Trimming cost V 3 bases and J 1 base; bases outside gene matches: 1. The CDR3 region is CASSIQGAQETQYF. DNA for the CDR3: TGTGCCAGTAGTATTCAGGGGGCCCAAGAGACCCAGTACTTC. The variable domain in full, with the rest retrieved from reference TRBV19 and TRBJ2-5, is DGGITQSPKYLFRKEGQNVTLSCEQNLNHDAMYWYRQDPGQGLRLIYYSQIVNDFQKGDIAEGYSVSREKKESFPLTVTSAQKNPTAFYLCASSIQGAQETQYFGPGTRLLVL.

V usage is TRBV11-3 and J usage is TRBJ2-7, with 8 bases that match TRBD2. This CDR3 contains 14 residues. Germline loops: CDR1 SGHNT, CDR2 YENEEA. J gave up 6 bases and V 6 bases, and 10 bases lay outside the gene matches. CDR3 protein: CASRGGLERSEQYF. The CDR3 bases are TGTGCCAGCAGGGGGGGACTAGAACGTAGCGAGCAGTACTTC.

The chain couples TRBV6-5 to TRBJ2-1; 13 bases map to TRBD2. After removal of 0 bases from V and 8 bases from J, the junction contained 1 base not matched to a gene. The CDR3 loop spans 15 amino acids. The V gene's germline CDR1 is MNHEY and CDR2 SVGAGI. CDR3 DNA sequence: TGTGCCAGCAGTTACTCGACTAGCGGGAGGTATGAGCAGTTCTTC. It codes for CASSYSTSGRYEQFF.

The chain couples TRBV4-3 to TRBJ1-2; D call uncertain. Trimming pared 0 bases from V and 6 bases from J, leaving 20 bases between. The CDR3 loop spans 17 amino acids. Germline V CDR1 and CDR2: LGHNA, YSLEER. CDR3 loop: CASSQDLERGIWHGYTF. CDR3 in DNA: TGCGCCAGCAGCCAAGATTTGGAACGGGGTATATGGCATGGCTACACCTTC.

The chain couples TRBV30 to TRBJ2-1; a weak D match, TRBD1 (5 bases). This CDR3 is 14 amino acids long. V was shortened by 2 bases and J by 0 bases, with 8 bases between the two germline ends. Germline CDR1 reads GTSNPN; CDR2 reads SVGIG (reference sequence). The CDR3 DNA reads as TGTGCCTGGAGTAGGGGTAGCTCCTACAATGAGCAGTTCTTC. Protein product: CAWSRGSSYNEQFF.

The chain uses TRBV18 and TRBJ2-1, with a tentative D call TRBD2 (6 bases). V lost 3 bases and J 6 bases, leaving 12 bases between the germline ends. The CDR3 contains 14 residues. Germline V gene data show CDR1 as KGHSH and CDR2 as LQKENI. The CDR3 region is CASSPEGLRNEQFF. CDR3 in DNA: TGTGCCAGCTCACCCGAGGGACTGCGCAATGAGCAGTTCTTC.

In DNA form, the CDR3 reads TGTGCCATCAGTGACGGGCAGGGGGCCAGAGATTACAATGAGCAGTTCTTC. Translating gives CAISDGQGARDYNEQFF. V is TRBV10-3 and J is TRBJ2-1, with 8 bases lining up with TRBD1. Unmatched junction bases numbered 11, after V lost 3 bases and J lost 4 bases. Germline V gene lookup returns CDR1 ENHRY and CDR2 SYGVKD. The length of the CDR3 is 17 residues.

This rearrangement joins TRBV2 to TRBJ1-1, with 9 nucleotides matching TRBD1. CDR1 is SNHLY, CDR2 FYNNEI, per germline. This CDR3 contains 15 residues. V trimming: 7 bases; J trimming: 4 bases; junction bases outside the gene matches: 10. CDR3 residues: CASKPSGQGTTEAFF. For the CDR3, the DNA is TGTGCCAGCAAACCATCCGGACAGGGGACCACTGAAGCTTTCTTT.

This chain's CDR3 is CASAPDLGGIAGNTIYF. The CDR3 DNA reads TGTGCCAGCGCACCTGACCTCGGGGGGATAGCTGGAAACACCATATATTTT. This chain connects TRBV7-8 to TRBJ1-3; a weak D match, TRBD1 (5 bases). CDR3 length: 17 amino acids. CDR1 and CDR2 from the germline V gene are SGHVS and FQNEAQ. The ends were cut back, 8 bases at V and 2 bases at J, with 22 bases in the middle.

This chain connects TRBV6-5 to TRBJ2-5; D is unclear. Per germline, CDR1 MNHEY and CDR2 SVGAGI. V was shortened by 6 bases and J by 5 bases, with 16 bases between the two germline ends. This CDR3 contains 14 residues. CDR3 region: CASRKSAERETQYF. The CDR3 DNA reads as TGTGCCAGCAGAAAATCTGCCGAGAGGGAGACCCAGTACTTC.

The genes are TRBV7-9 and TRBJ1-1; D unresolved. The V gene lost 5 bases and the J gene lost 0 bases, with 10 bases spanning the gap. The CDR3 totals 14 residues. Germline lookup yields CDR1 SEHNR and CDR2 FQNEAQ (reference sequence). The CDR3 bases are TGTGCCAGCAGCCCTCCGCGGTTGAACACTGAAGCTTTCTTT. It specifies CASSPPRLNTEAFF.

The chain carries TRBV7-2 and TRBJ2-3; tentative D call: TRBD1 (6 bases). CDR1 SGHTA and CDR2 FQGNSA come from the germline V gene. This CDR3 comprises 18 residues. The V and J ends lost 4 bases and 1 base respectively, with 21 bases between them. CDR3 in amino acids: CASSSQTAPQGRTDTQYF. CDR3 in DNA: TGTGCCAGCAGCTCCCAAACTGCCCCACAGGGCCGCACAGATACGCAGTATTTT.

The chain couples TRBV6-5 to TRBJ1-1, with D perhaps matching TRBD1 (6 bases). Germline lookup yields CDR1 MNHEY and CDR2 SVGAGI. V was clipped by 6 bases and J by 1 base, with 12 bases between them. CDR3 size: 14 residues. CDR3: CASRPGTSNTEAFF. CDR3 bases: TGTGCCAGCAGGCCCGGGACATCGAACACTGAAGCTTTCTTT.

The chain uses TRBV4-3 and TRBJ2-1; TRBD1 matches 7 bases. Trimming at V came to 0 bases and at J to 4 bases, leaving 9 bases not matched to a gene. CDR3 size: 17 residues. Germline CDR1 and CDR2: LGHNA and YSLEER. The CDR3 sequence: CASSQEQGNWVYNEQFF. CDR3 nucleotide sequence: TGCGCCAGCAGCCAAGAACAGGGGAATTGGGTGTACAATGAGCAGTTCTTC.

In nucleotides, the CDR3 is TGTGCCAGCAGCTCCCGCATGGGCCTGGTTACACCCCTCCACTTT. It specifies CASSSRMGLVTPLHF. This rearrangement joins TRBV5-4 to TRBJ1-6; D is unresolved. The CDR3 extends over 15 amino acids. Per germline, CDR1 SGHNT and CDR2 YYREEE (reference sequence). V shed 3 bases and J shed 11 bases, with 18 bases lying between them.

This chain links TRBV7-9 with TRBJ1-2; D is unresolved. CDR1 and CDR2 (germline): SEHNR, FQNEAQ (reference sequence). V lost 5 bases and J lost 8, with 15 bases in between. The CDR3 loop spans 13 amino acids. The CDR3 sequence: CASSAPNVEGYTF. The CDR3 region has the DNA TGTGCCAGCAGCGCACCAAACGTGGAGGGCTACACCTTC.

The chain employs TRBV5-1 and TRBJ2-1, with a possible D match to TRBD2 (6 bases). V lost 4 bases and J 2 bases, leaving 13 bases between the germline ends. CDR1 is SGHRS, CDR2 YFSETQ, per germline. This CDR3 has 15 residues. The CDR3 here is CASSAAQRAYNEQFF. The CDR3 nucleotides are TGCGCCAGCAGCGCAGCCCAGCGGGCCTACAATGAGCAGTTCTTC. The full variable domain, rest sourced from reference TRBV5-1 and TRBJ2-1, is KAGVTQTPRYLIKTRGQQVTLSCSPISGHRSVSWYQQTPGQGLQFLFEYFSETQRNKGNFPGRFSGRQFSNSRSEMNVSTLELGDSALYLCASSAAQRAYNEQFFGPGTRLTVL.

The chain couples TRBV27 to TRBJ2-3; the D is unclear. This CDR3 has 15 amino acids. Germline loops: CDR1 MNHEY, CDR2 SMNVEV (reference sequence). The V end lost 1 base, the J end lost 4 bases, and 12 bases lay between the germline ends. The CDR3 here is CASSLLRSGPDTQYF. CDR3 in DNA: TGTGCCAGCAGTTTATTGCGGTCTGGTCCAGATACGCAGTATTTT.

The genes are TRBV2 and TRBJ2-2, with D maybe TRBD1 (6 bases). From germline, CDR1 is SNHLY and CDR2 FYNNEI. V was trimmed by 7 bases and J by 8 bases, leaving 11 bases between them. CDR3 length: 12 amino acids. The CDR3 DNA reads as TGTGCCAGCACTCCAGGGGCAGGGGAGCTGTTTTTT. Its translation is CASTPGAGELFF.

The gene calls are TRBV6-5 and TRBJ1-1; D remains unclear. This CDR3 region has 12 residues. Trimming took 6 bases from V and 2 from J, leaving 7 bases between them. The germline V gene encodes CDR1 MNHEY and CDR2 SVGAGI. In nucleotides, the CDR3 is TGTGCCAGCAGAAGAACTAACACTGAAGCTTTCTTT. Translation gives CASRRTNTEAFF.

The CDR3 sequence: CASSGLDSEKLFF. For the CDR3, the DNA is TGTGCCAGCAGCGGACTTGATTCTGAAAAACTGTTTTTT. The chain links TRBV2 to TRBJ1-4; D not resolved. This CDR3 comprises 13 residues. Germline loops: CDR1 SNHLY, CDR2 FYNNEI. The V gene lost 6 bases and the J gene lost 7 bases, with 12 bases spanning the gap.

The chain uses TRBV2 and TRBJ2-1; TRBD1 might be the D (6 bases). Trimming took off 5 bases at V and 4 bases at J, with 12 bases between the two ends. Germline CDR1 SNHLY, CDR2 FYNNEI. This CDR3 region has 14 residues. The CDR3 loop reads CASSRTALYNEQFF. The DNA of the CDR3 is TGTGCCAGCAGTCGGACAGCGCTATACAATGAGCAGTTCTTC.